This passage covers 28 T cell receptor beta chains from one sample sequenced in a study of blood T cell repertoires in COVID-19. This table comes from immunoSEQ multiplex PCR, and its TCRdb copy is limited to in-frame clones, with some not included. The sample gives 200,000 to 250,000 clones, 65% to 90% of which show up once; roughly 4% is in the top ten. What was sequenced was PBMCs or T cells enriched from blood (not recorded which). Source of these receptors: a woman in her thirties who had been exposed to COVID-19.

This chain links TRBV11-3 with TRBJ2-1; 14 nucleotides agree with TRBD2. CDR3 length equals 18 residues. The V gene's germline CDR1 is SGHNT and CDR2 YENEEA. With 5 bases clipped from V and 0 bases from J, the junction kept 6 bases outside the gene matches. The DNA of the CDR3 is TGTGCCAGCAGCCCGGGGACTAGCGGGGGCTTCTCCTACAATGAGCAGTTCTTC. Translation: CASSPGTSGGFSYNEQFF.

The V gene is TRBV24-1, the J gene TRBJ1-2, with TRBD1 identical over 9 bases. The CDR3 extends over 18 amino acids. J lost 3 bases, V lost 4 bases, and 14 bases had no gene match. Germline V gene sequence: CDR1 KGHDR, CDR2 SFDVKD. The CDR3 nucleotides are TGTGCCACCAGTGACCAAAACATACGGGGACAGGGATACTATGGCTACACCTTC. Translating gives CATSDQNIRGQGYYGYTF.

This clone was seen a single time. The chain joins TRBV5-6 to TRBJ1-2; D is undetermined. V lost 2 bases, J lost 0 bases, and 8 bases lay in between. The CDR3 has 14 amino acids. In germline, CDR1 is SGHDT, CDR2 YYEEEE. CDR3 coding DNA: TGTGCCAGCAGCTTTGAGGGCACTAACTATGGCTACACCTTC. Translated: CASSFEGTNYGYTF.

CDR3 residues: CASGLTGEGNTIYF. CDR3 DNA sequence: TGTGCCAGCGGACTTACAGGGGAGGGAAACACCATATATTTT. The rearrangement uses TRBV2 and TRBJ1-3; 7 nucleotides match TRBD1. V shed 8 bases, J shed 4 bases, and the junction held 8 bases outside the gene matches. CDR1 is SNHLY, CDR2 FYNNEI, per germline. CDR3 length: 14 amino acids.

The chain joins TRBV2 to TRBJ2-7, with TRBD2 matching over 14 bases. The CDR3 is 18 residues long. Germline-derived CDR1 and CDR2 are SNHLY and FYNNEI. J was trimmed by 0 bases and V by 5 bases; bases with no gene match: 9. Here the CDR3 reads CASSSGLAGGLLSYEQYF. CDR3 nucleotide sequence: TGTGCCAGCAGTTCCGGACTAGCGGGGGGCCTCCTCTCCTACGAGCAGTACTTC.

The chain combines TRBV10-3 with TRBJ2-7, with 10 bases fitting TRBD1. CDR3 length equals 14 residues. V was clipped by 9 bases and J by 0 bases; unmatched bases: 5. From germline, CDR1 is ENHRY and CDR2 SYGVKD. The CDR3 protein is CAIGGQGLSYEQYF. The CDR3 DNA reads TGTGCCATTGGGGGACAGGGGCTCTCCTACGAGCAGTACTTC.

This chain connects TRBV30 to TRBJ2-7; weak D call: TRBD2 (5 bases). The CDR3 consists of 13 residues. V gave up 1 base and J gave up 4 bases, with 11 bases separating them. CDR1 GTSNPN and CDR2 SVGIG come from the germline V gene (reference sequence). The CDR3 region is CAWSGFEGYEQYF. In DNA, the CDR3 is TGTGCCTGGAGTGGTTTCGAGGGATACGAGCAGTACTTC.

V usage is TRBV7-9 and J usage is TRBJ1-4; D is unclear. Trimming cost V 5 bases and J 7 bases, with 17 bases left between them. Germline CDR1 is SEHNR and CDR2 is FQNEAQ (reference sequence). The CDR3 length is 15 residues. The CDR3 DNA reads TGTGCCAGCAGCCCCGAGCTCGGGGTTGGTGAAAAACTGTTTTTT. This codes for CASSPELGVGEKLFF.

The rearrangement links TRBV27 to TRBJ1-2, with D tentatively TRBD1 (5 bases). CDR1 is MNHEY, CDR2 SMNVEV, per germline (reference sequence). The V and J ends lost 0 bases and 4 bases respectively, with 15 bases between them. This CDR3 is built from 16 residues. CDR3 region: CASSLSGRVWGYGYTF. Here the CDR3 DNA reads TGTGCCAGCAGTTTATCGGGCAGGGTCTGGGGCTATGGCTACACCTTC.

The rearrangement joins TRBV30 to TRBJ1-6, with a possible D match to TRBD1 (5 bases). Germline V lookup: CDR1 GTSNPN, CDR2 SVGIG (reference sequence). This CDR3 has 13 residues. Trimming shortened V by 2 bases and J by 10 bases, and 12 bases separated the two germline ends. DNA for the CDR3: TGTGCCTGGAGTCGGGGACTACCCTCACCCCTCCACTTT. Its protein is CAWSRGLPSPLHF.

The V and J genes are TRBV7-9 and TRBJ1-5; TRBD1 matches at 8 bases. Germline CDR1 reads SEHNR; CDR2 reads FQNEAQ (reference sequence). The CDR3 runs to 15 residues. Unmatched junction bases numbered 9, after V lost 5 bases and J lost 6 bases. Here the CDR3 reads CASSSQGARGQPQHF. As DNA, the CDR3 is TGTGCCAGCAGCAGCCAGGGGGCGCGGGGTCAGCCCCAGCATTTT. Complete variable domain (other parts from reference TRBV7-9 and TRBJ1-5): DTGVSQNPRHKITKRGQNVTFRCDPISEHNRLYWYRQTLGQGPEFLTYFQNEAQLEKSRLLSDRFSAERPKGSFSTLEIQRTEQGDSAMYLCASSSQGARGQPQHFGDGTRLSIL.

This sequence joins TRBV19 and TRBJ1-5; possible D gene TRBD1, 6 bases. CDR1 and CDR2 (germline): LNHDA, SQIVND (reference sequence). There are 15 residues in the CDR3. Trimming left V 5 bases short and J 7 bases short, with 18 bases between. The CDR3 sequence is CASSLQGYGAQPQHF. CDR3 DNA sequence: TGTGCCAGTAGTCTACAGGGATATGGAGCACAGCCCCAGCATTTT.

A remark on this clone: The same CDR3 also results from other DNA sequences found in this sample. This rearrangement joins TRBV9 to TRBJ1-3, with D unresolved. In germline, CDR1 is SGDLS, CDR2 YYNGEE. The CDR3 runs to 15 residues. The V and J ends lost 0 bases and 0 bases respectively, with 7 bases between them. As DNA, the CDR3 is TGTGCCAGCAGCGTAGGCCAGATCTCTGGAAACACCATATATTTT. Protein: CASSVGQISGNTIYF. Variable domain in full (rest from reference TRBV9 and TRBJ1-3): DSGVTQTPKHLITATGQRVTLRCSPRSGDLSVYWYQQSLDQGLQFLIQYYNGEERAKGNILERFSAQQFPDLHSELNLSSLELGDSALYFCASSVGQISGNTIYFGEGSWLTVV.

The count of this clone is one. Within the sample, other DNA sequences also encode this same CDR3. The chain combines TRBV24-1 with TRBJ2-3; 11 bases map to TRBD1. The CDR3 totals 15 residues. Germline V gene sequence: CDR1 KGHDR, CDR2 SFDVKD. Losses at the gene ends were 4 bases for V and 6 bases for J; bases not matched to a gene: 5. Here the CDR3 DNA reads TGTGCCACCAGTGACTCCGGGACAGGGGGTGATACGCAGTATTTT. This codes for CATSDSGTGGDTQYF.

The rearrangement links TRBV6-5 to TRBJ1-3; maybe TRBD1 (6 bases). V lost 8 bases to trimming and J lost 3 bases, with 11 bases between them. The CDR3 spans 13 residues. Germline V lookup: CDR1 MNHEY, CDR2 SVGAGI. The CDR3 region is CASSGQGGNTIYF. The CDR3 region has the DNA TGTGCCAGCTCGGGACAAGGTGGAAACACCATATATTTT.

The genes are TRBV6-5 and TRBJ2-1; D is possibly TRBD2 (6 bases). Deletions cut 4 bases from V and 2 bases from J, with 12 bases between. The CDR3 totals 15 residues. In germline, CDR1 is MNHEY, CDR2 SVGAGI. In DNA form, the CDR3 reads TGTGCCAGCAGTTGGGGCGGGGCCACCTACAATGAGCAGTTCTTC. Translated, it gives CASSWGGATYNEQFF.

This clone was observed once. Other DNA sequences in the sample encode the same CDR3. The chain employs TRBV2 and TRBJ1-2; TRBD1 agrees at 7 bases. The germline CDR1 and CDR2 sequences are SNHLY and FYNNEI. This CDR3 spans 13 amino acids. V was pared by 1 base and J by 4 bases, with 0 bases of the junction left unmatched. CDR3 amino acids: CASSEGTGYGYTF. CDR3 bases: TGTGCCAGCAGTGAAGGGACAGGCTATGGCTACACCTTC.

This chain links TRBV28 with TRBJ1-2; 8 bases map to TRBD1. V shed 5 bases and J 7 bases; nucleotides not matched to a gene: 6. The CDR3 loop spans 13 amino acids. Germline CDR1 is MDHEN and CDR2 is SYDVKM. The CDR3 DNA follows: TGTGCCAGCAGTACGGAGGACAGGGTTGGCTACACCTTC. This codes for CASSTEDRVGYTF.

The chain recombines TRBV18 with TRBJ2-3; possibly TRBD1 for D (6 bases). The CDR3 sequence is 14 residues long. V lost 3 bases, J lost 2 bases, and 9 bases lay in between. Germline V gene sequence: CDR1 KGHSH, CDR2 LQKENI. In DNA form, the CDR3 reads TGTGCCAGCTCACCTGGACAGACCACAGATACGCAGTATTTT. This encodes CASSPGQTTDTQYF.

V gene TRBV9 combines with J gene TRBJ1-1; unclear D gene. Germline CDR1 reads SGDLS; CDR2 reads YYNGEE. V gave up 0 bases and J gave up 1 base, with 10 bases separating them. This CDR3 contains 15 residues. This chain's CDR3 is CASSVVGSKNTEAFF. Written as DNA, the CDR3 is TGTGCCAGCAGCGTAGTGGGCAGCAAGAACACTGAAGCTTTCTTT.

This clone was seen only a few times. This chain uses TRBV28 with TRBJ2-7; 7 bases align to TRBD1. Germline CDR1 and CDR2: MDHEN and SYDVKM. The CDR3 is 11 amino acids. The CDR3 protein is CASRTGGQQYF. In DNA, the CDR3 is TGTGCGAGCCGGACAGGTGGGCAGCAGTACTTC.

The V call is TRBV5-1, the J call TRBJ1-1; D not certain. Germline lookup yields CDR1 SGHRS and CDR2 YFSETQ. Trimming took off 0 bases at V and 7 bases at J, with 7 bases between the two ends. There are 12 residues in the CDR3. The CDR3 protein is CASSLGPGEAFF. CDR3 coding DNA: TGCGCCAGCAGCTTGGGGCCGGGTGAAGCTTTCTTT.

This chain links TRBV4-2 with TRBJ1-5, with 8 positions matching TRBD1. CDR1 and CDR2 from the germline V gene are LGHNA and YNFKEQ. Unmatched junction bases numbered 5, after V lost 4 bases and J lost 3 bases. The length of the CDR3 is 15 residues. DNA for the CDR3: TGTGCCAGCAGCCGGGACAGGACCTTCAATCAGCCCCAGCATTTT. This gives the protein CASSRDRTFNQPQHF.

V usage is TRBV7-2 and J usage is TRBJ1-2, with 7 bases lining up with TRBD1. V was pared by 4 bases and J by 4 bases, with 12 bases of the junction left unmatched. The germline CDR1 and CDR2 sequences are SGHTA and FQGNSA. CDR3 size: 16 residues. CDR3 protein: CASSYSVMTGIYGYTF. In nucleotides, the CDR3 is TGTGCCAGCAGCTATTCGGTGATGACAGGGATCTATGGCTACACCTTC. Full variable domain (rest looked up from reference TRBV7-2 and TRBJ1-2): GAGVSQSPSNKVTEKGKDVELRCDPISGHTALYWYRQSLGQGLEFLIYFQGNSAPDKSGLPSDRFSAERTGGSVSTLTIQRTQQEDSAVYLCASSYSVMTGIYGYTFGSGTRLTVV.

The chain uses TRBV30 and TRBJ1-1, with 7 bases fitting TRBD1. CDR1 is GTSNPN and CDR2 is SVGIG in the germline V gene (reference sequence). V lost 2 bases to trimming and J lost 5 bases; unmatched junction nucleotides: 2. The CDR3 is 12 amino acids. The CDR3 DNA reads TGTGCCTGGAGTCCGACAGGGACTGAAGCTTTCTTT. Its translation is CAWSPTGTEAFF.

V and J are TRBV2 and TRBJ1-3; 8 positions match TRBD1. CDR3 size: 16 residues. Trimming at V came to 7 bases and at J to 0 bases, leaving 8 bases not matched to a gene. Germline CDR1 reads SNHLY; CDR2 reads FYNNEI. Here the CDR3 DNA reads TGTGCCAGCACCGGACAGGGCCTAAACTCTGGAAACACCATATATTTT. Translating it yields CASTGQGLNSGNTIYF.

Turning to this clone: Other nucleotide sequences in the sample specify the same CDR3. The chain recombines TRBV12-3 or TRBV12-4 with TRBJ2-7; 7 bases are a match to TRBD1. J lost 4 bases, V lost 5 bases, and 2 bases had no gene match. The CDR3 sequence is 12 residues long. The CDR3 loop reads CASSLQGYEQYF. CDR3 bases: TGTGCCAGCAGTCTACAGGGGTACGAGCAGTACTTC.

The V call is TRBV5-6, the J call TRBJ1-1; D call uncertain. The CDR3 is made up of 12 amino acids. Germline CDR1 is SGHDT and CDR2 is YYEEEE. V shed 5 bases and J shed 5 bases, with 10 bases lying between them. CDR3 nucleotide sequence: TGTGCCAGCAGTTCACCCAGGACTGAAGCTTTCTTT. Translation gives CASSSPRTEAFF.